The source of this TCR beta chain is a study of blood T cell repertoires in COVID-19 (dated by TCRdb to the early 2020s). About the full investigation: The collaborator samples originated in the United States, Italy and Spain and spanned the acute and convalescent phases of COVID-19. The material from the prospective study consisted of cDNA or gDNA derived from T cells, B-cell-depleted T cells, or PBMCs. The dataset comprised deeply sampled blood TCRbeta repertoires from subjects exposed to, actively infected with, or recovered from COVID-19. The repertoires were made available in a free public database intended to serve as a resource for research on the immune response to SARS-CoV-2. Samples were obtained from the ongoing ImmuneRACE study (first 160 participants) and from about 1,300 subjects provided by 6 global collaborators. Nearly every sample came with metadata listing a de-identified subject ID, COVID-19 status, age in years and sex. Where HLA class I and class II types were available, the types were taken from metadata supplied by the sample provider, not from assay-based typing. Summary of the overall study and its limitations: How much clinical and demographic metadata was included differed by source and by participant, and the metadata was provided uncurated.

The immunoSEQ Assay, a bias-controlled multiplex PCR, was used to amplify TCRbeta CDR3 regions from genomic DNA. Per the original workflow: The number of nucleated cells in each sample was estimated by amplification of reference gene primers within the assay. To quantify the absolute abundance of each unique TCRbeta CDR3 rearrangement, sequence reads were collapsed and filtered. For each sample, productive Simpson clonality was calculated as the square root of Simpson's diversity index across productive rearrangements. In its TCRdb copy, this immuneACCESS table keeps in-frame sequences only and misses some clones. Where compared with another copy, unresolved V genes explain less than half of these, and the others have no known cause. The DNA was the basis for D and trimming; V, J and clone size are from that table. Across this sample there are fewer than 350,000 clones, with 86% seen only once. About an eighth of the sample is held by the ten biggest clonotypes.

Concerning this clone itself: Its target antigen remains unknown. Base qualities were left out, and no much larger clone turns up one base away.

One collaborating source in Seattle enrolled patients while the patients were actively infected and followed the patients over time throughout the course of disease. The collaborating institutions used their own protocols to collect whole blood in K2EDTA tubes. For TCRbeta analysis, collaborators shipped samples as frozen whole blood, isolated PBMCs, or DNA extracted from either of those sample types. The receptor was isolated from a woman in her 30s with COVID-19, enrolled during active disease. What was sequenced was peripheral blood.

The nucleotide sequence is TGTGCCAGTAGTATAGGAGTCGGACTAGCGGGGTCCGCCCAGTACTTC. It translates as CASSIGVGLAGSAQYF. The V and J segments used are TRBV19 and TRBJ2-5; 12 bases in the junction line up with TRBD2. Inclusive of the bounding cysteine and phenylalanine, the CDR3 is 16 residues long. The entry retains the CDR3 DNA only, 48 bases that are in frame from base 1. After removal of 1 base from V and 9 bases from J, the junction retains 9 bases not matched to a gene. As encoded in the germline V gene (reference sequence), CDR1 is LNHDA while CDR2 is SQIVND.